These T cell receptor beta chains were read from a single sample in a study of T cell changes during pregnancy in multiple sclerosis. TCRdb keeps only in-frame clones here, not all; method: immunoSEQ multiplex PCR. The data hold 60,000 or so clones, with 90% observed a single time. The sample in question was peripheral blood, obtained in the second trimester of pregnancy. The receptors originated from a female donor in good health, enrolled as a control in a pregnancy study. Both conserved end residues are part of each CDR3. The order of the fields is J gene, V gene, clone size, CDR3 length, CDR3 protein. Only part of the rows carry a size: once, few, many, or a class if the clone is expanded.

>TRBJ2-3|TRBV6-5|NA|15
CASRQRGGGTDTQYF
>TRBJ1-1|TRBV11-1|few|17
CASSLADWKVGGTEAFF
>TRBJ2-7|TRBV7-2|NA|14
CASSLDPGGYEQYF
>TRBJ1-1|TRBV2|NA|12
CAILGHGTEAFF
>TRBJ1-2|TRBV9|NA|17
CASSPRDSPFSNYGYTF
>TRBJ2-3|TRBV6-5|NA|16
CASSYSMAIRTDTQYF
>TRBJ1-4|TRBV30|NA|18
CAWSVRWQGTLDNEKLFF
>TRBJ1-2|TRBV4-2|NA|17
CASSQDFGQDRGHGYTF
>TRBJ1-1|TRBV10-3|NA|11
CAIRQNTEAFF
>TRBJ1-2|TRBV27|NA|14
CASSQRGQPYGYTF
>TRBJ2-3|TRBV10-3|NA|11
CATKITNTQYF
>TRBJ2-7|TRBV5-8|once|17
CASSLGLAGAVSYEQYF
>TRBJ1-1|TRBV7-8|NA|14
CASSFQGSGTEAFF
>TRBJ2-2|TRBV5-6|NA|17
CASSPLTSIPNTGELFF
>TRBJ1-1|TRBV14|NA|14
CASSQTGGITEAFF
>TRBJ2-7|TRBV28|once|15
CASSRRTGGGHEQYF
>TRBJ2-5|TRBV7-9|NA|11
CASSGGETQYF
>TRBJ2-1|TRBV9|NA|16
CASSPPLAGGAVEQFF
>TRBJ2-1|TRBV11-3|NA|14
CASSLGDRGHEQFF
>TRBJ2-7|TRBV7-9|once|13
CASGGDVLSEQYF
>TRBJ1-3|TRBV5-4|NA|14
CASSPGGSRTTIYF
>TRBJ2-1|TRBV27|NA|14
CASSGGLAWSEQFF
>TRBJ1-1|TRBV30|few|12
CAWSPVNTEAFF
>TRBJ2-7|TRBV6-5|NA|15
CASSYPGREGAEQYF
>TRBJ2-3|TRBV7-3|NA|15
CASSLSPSGDHTQYF
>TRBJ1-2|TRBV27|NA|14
CASSFARGDYGYTF
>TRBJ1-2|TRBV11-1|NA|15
CASSLNVGTEFGYTF
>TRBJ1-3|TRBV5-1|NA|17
CASTRERAGNSGNTIYF
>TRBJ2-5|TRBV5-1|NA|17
CASSPGTGGTSQETQYF
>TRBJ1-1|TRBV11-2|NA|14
CASSLRAGNTEAFF
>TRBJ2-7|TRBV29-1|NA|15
CSVPSGTGDQYEQYF
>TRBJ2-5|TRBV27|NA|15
CASSTSAGGLETQYF
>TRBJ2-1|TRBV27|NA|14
CASSPGVWRDEQFF
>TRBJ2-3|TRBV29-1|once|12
CSVEEDTDTQYF
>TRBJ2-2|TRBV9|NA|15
CASSGGGANTGELFF
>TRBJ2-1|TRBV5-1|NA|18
CASSLVGWTVGSNNEQFF
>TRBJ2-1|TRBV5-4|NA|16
CASSDEGTSVYNEQFF
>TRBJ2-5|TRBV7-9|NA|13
CASSLSGEETQYF
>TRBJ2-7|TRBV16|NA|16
CASSSTAGSTFYEQYF
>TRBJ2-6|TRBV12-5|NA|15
CASGWTGVGANVLTF
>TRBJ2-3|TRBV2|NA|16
CAIHDPGQAPGDTQYF
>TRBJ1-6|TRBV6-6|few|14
CASNMASGLSPLHF
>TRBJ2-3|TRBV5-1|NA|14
CASWTGGSTDTQYF
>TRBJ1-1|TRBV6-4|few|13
CASSAQANTEAFF
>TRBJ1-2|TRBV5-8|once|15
CASSLDWDSWSGYTF
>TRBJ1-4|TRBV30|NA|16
CAWAQGTITTNEKLFF
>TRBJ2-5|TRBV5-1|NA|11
CASSSQETQYF
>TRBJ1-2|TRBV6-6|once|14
CASSYSTGGYGYTF
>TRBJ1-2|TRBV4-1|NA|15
CASSQDLAGYYGYTF
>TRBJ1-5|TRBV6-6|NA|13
CASIEKGDQPQHF
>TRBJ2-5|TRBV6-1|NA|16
CASSEEWTGGRETQYF
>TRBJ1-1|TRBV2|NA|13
CASSEDMNTEAFF
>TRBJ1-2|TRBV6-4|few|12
CASSADTYGYTF
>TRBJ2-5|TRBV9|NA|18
CASSVDGTSGRFQETQYF
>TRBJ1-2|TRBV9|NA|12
CASNYLQGSYTF
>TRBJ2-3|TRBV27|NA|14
CASKGDGYTDTQYF
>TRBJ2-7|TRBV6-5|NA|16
CASSYETVGFGYEQYF
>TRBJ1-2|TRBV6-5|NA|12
CASSYRGRGYTF